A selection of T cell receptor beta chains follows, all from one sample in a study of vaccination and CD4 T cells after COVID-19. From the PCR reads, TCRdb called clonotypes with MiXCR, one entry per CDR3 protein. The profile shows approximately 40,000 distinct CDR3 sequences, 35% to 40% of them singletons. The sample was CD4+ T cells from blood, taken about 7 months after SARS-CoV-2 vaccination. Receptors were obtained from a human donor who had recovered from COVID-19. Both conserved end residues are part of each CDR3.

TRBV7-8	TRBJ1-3	CASSPSVGRVVWGTIYF
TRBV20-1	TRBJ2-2	CSAGAGGSDTGELFF
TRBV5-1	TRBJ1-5	CASSLHLGQPQHF
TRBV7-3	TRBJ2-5	CASSIFPGGSQETQYF
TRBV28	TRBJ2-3	CASSPSGPRPDTQYF
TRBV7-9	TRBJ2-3	CASSFNTDTQYF
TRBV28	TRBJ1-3	CASSSWDTGNTIYF
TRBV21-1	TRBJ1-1	CASSKGGTGLIQTEAFF
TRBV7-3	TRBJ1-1	CASSSPGGNTEAFF
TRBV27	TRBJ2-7	CASSLTSGSYEQYF
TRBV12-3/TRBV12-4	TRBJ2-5	CASSFNVETQYF
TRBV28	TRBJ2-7	CASNRQAGYEQYF
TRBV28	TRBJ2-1	CASSLARFGLAGGEQFF
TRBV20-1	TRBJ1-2	CSASPGQGIYGYTF
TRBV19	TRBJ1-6	CASSLGQGVMNSPLHF
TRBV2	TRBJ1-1	CASSAGVTEAFF
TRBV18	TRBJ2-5	CASSSGQGVETQYF
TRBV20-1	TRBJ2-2	CSVRTGGDTGELFF
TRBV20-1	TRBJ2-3	CSARDTRAFTDTQYF
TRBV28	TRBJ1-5	CASSFLEGQPQHF
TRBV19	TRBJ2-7	CASSTSGSSYEQYF
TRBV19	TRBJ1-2	CASSAQGTVSNYGYTF
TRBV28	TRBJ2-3	CASRGGTEDTQYF
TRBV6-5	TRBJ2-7	CASSYETSGSYEQYF
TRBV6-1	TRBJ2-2	CASLETGAYRELFF
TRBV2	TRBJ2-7	CANSEAGVTTYEQYF
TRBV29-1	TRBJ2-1	CSAGTGDYNEQFF
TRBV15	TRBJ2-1	CATSSELSGRGGNEQFF
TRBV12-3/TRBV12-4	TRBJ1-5	CASSLSGQNNQPQHF
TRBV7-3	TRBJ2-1	CASSLDRGSYNEQFF
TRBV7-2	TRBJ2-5	CASSLTGGAGEGKTQYF
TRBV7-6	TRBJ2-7	CASSLGPGEQYF
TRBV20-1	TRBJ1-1	CSASRRGLVTEAFF
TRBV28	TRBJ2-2	CASSPGLAPTGELFF
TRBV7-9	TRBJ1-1	CASSPNRGGKTEAFF
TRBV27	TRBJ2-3	CASSSTGGTQYF
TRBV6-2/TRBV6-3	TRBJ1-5	CASSYSTDTQPQHF
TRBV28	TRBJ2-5	CASSLMGAIQETQYF
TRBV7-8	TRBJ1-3	CASSLASGQRPGNTIYF
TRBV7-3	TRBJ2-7	CASSSGSIGEQYF
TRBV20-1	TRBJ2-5	CSARRGRETQYF
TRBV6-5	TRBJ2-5	CASSYTGAYQETQYF
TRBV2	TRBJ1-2	CASRNSVDGYTF
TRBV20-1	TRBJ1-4	CSARDFRVNEKLFF
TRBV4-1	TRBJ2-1	CASSQARNEQFF
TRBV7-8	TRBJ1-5	CASSQGIGVAFEPQHF
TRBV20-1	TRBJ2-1	CSARDWRGRNEQFF
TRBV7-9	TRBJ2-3	CASSQSPGGGRGTDTQYF
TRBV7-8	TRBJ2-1	CASSARTGDNEQFF
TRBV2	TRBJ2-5	CASSEGDRVGTQYF